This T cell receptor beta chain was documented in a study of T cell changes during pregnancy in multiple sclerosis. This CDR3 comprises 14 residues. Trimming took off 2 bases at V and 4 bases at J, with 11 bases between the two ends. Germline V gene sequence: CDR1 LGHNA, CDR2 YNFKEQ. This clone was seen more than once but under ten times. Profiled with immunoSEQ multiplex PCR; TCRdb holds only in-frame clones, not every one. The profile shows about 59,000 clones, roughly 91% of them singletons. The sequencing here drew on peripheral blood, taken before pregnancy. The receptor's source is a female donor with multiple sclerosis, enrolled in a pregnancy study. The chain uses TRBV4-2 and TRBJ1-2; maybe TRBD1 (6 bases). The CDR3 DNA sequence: TGTGCCAGCAGCCAAACGGACAGTACCTATGGCTACACCTTC. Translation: CASSQTDSTYGYTF.